This TCR beta chain was recovered during a study of T-cell memory formation after mild COVID-19. Looking at the study overall: Clustering of TCRs was largely donor specific.

The CDR3 extends over 12 amino acids. V lost 3 bases and J lost 8, with 10 bases in between. Germline CDR1 SEHNR, CDR2 FQNEAQ (reference sequence). Study results and limitations: The finding that pre-infection memory included some responding clones suggested that cross-reactive memory joined. Largely, contracting CD4+ clones fell within CM and EM, and contracting CD8+ clones within EMRA. Later expanders leaned CD4+, whereas clones that contracted between day 15 and 85 were balanced CD4/CD8.

TCRdb redid the calling of the 5' RACE reads with MiXCR, one entry per CDR3 protein. The table shows hundreds of thousands of distinct CDR3 sequences, with approximately 16% occurring only once. About this clonotype: Its antigen is as yet unknown.

V usage is TRBV7-9 and J usage is TRBJ1-2; D unclear. Sequencing input: PBMCs or a T cell subset sorted from them (not recorded which). The clonotype was recovered from a man younger than 30 who had mild COVID-19 (a few samples of this study predate the infection). Cell type and time point are not known. The CDR3 spells CASSLDESGYTF. The CDR3 nucleotides read TGTGCCAGCAGCTTGGATGAGAGCGGCTACACCTTC.